These T cell receptor beta chains were read from a single sample in a study of shared clonotypes between healthy human individuals. Libraries were prepared by immunoSEQ multiplex PCR; TCRdb keeps only in-frame clonotypes and omits some of them. The sample lists a few hundred thousand clones; less than 80% were seen once. Sequencing was performed on PBMCs. Receptors were obtained from a woman in her thirties or forties in good health. Some clones in this sample may be carry-over from other donors' samples. Both conserved end residues are part of each CDR3. A D gene is named only where the DNA matches it firmly. Not all rows give a size; the values are once, few, many and, for expanded clones, a class.

CDR3nt,CDR3aa,j_gene,d_gene,v_gene,abundance
TGTGCTAGCAGCCCAAGCGCGGCCCAAGGGGGTGAGCAGTTCTTC,CASSPSAAQGGEQFF,TRBJ2-1,-,TRBV7-7,-
TGTGCCTGGAGTGCAGGAGGGTATGGCTACACCTTC,CAWSAGGYGYTF,TRBJ1-2,-,TRBV30,-
TGTGCCTGGAGTGGAAGTGCCCCCGAGCAGTACTTC,CAWSGSAPEQYF,TRBJ2-7,-,TRBV30,few
TGCAGCGTTGGGCTAGCGGGAGGGCCGAATTACAATGAGCAGTTCTTC,CSVGLAGGPNYNEQFF,TRBJ2-1,TRBD2,TRBV29-1,-
TGTGCCAGCAGTGAACCGGGACTCGGGAACACTGAAGCTTTCTTT,CASSEPGLGNTEAFF,TRBJ1-1,-,TRBV25-1,-
TGTGCCAGCTCACCTGTCCCGGGACAGGGGCCGAACACTGAAGCTTTCTTT,CASSPVPGQGPNTEAFF,TRBJ1-1,TRBD1,TRBV18,few
TGTGCCAGCAGTTACCAACGAGGCCCCTACGAGCAGTACTTC,CASSYQRGPYEQYF,TRBJ2-7,-,TRBV6-5,-
TGTGCCAGCAGCTTCTACAATGAGCAGTTCTTC,CASSFYNEQFF,TRBJ2-1,-,TRBV7-9,-
TGTGCCAGCAGTTTGGACAGAGGGCAGGAAGAGACCCAGTACTTC,CASSLDRGQEETQYF,TRBJ2-5,-,TRBV2,-
TGTGCCAGCAGTCGCGTTTCAGGGGCTGAAGCTTTCTTT,CASSRVSGAEAFF,TRBJ1-1,-,TRBV27,few
TGTGCCAGTAGTATCAGGCTGGACTTCGACGAGCAGTACTTC,CASSIRLDFDEQYF,TRBJ2-7,-,TRBV19,-
TGTGCCAGCAGCCTCCTAGCGCCAGGGCCCTACGAGCAGTACTTC,CASSLLAPGPYEQYF,TRBJ2-7,-,TRBV27,few
TGTGCCAGCAGTTTTAACCAGGGCGGGAATCAGCCCCAGCATTTT,CASSFNQGGNQPQHF,TRBJ1-5,-,TRBV28,-
TGTGCCAGCTCACAAGGGACAGGGAACAATCAGCCCCAGCATTTT,CASSQGTGNNQPQHF,TRBJ1-5,TRBD1,TRBV18,-
TGCGCCAGCAGCTTCGAAATGAGGGGCACTGAAGCTTTCTTT,CASSFEMRGTEAFF,TRBJ1-1,-,TRBV5-1,-
TGTGCCAGCAGCTTTCAGGGTGGGGAATCCGAGCAGTACTTC,CASSFQGGESEQYF,TRBJ2-7,-,TRBV11-1,-
TGTGCCAGCAGCTTAAATAGGTTGGAGACCCAGTACTTC,CASSLNRLETQYF,TRBJ2-5,-,TRBV7-2,many
TGTGCCAGCTCACCCCCGGACGGGAACACTGAAGCTTTCTTT,CASSPPDGNTEAFF,TRBJ1-1,-,TRBV18,-
TGTGCCAGCAGCTTATCAGGTGGAAATCATGAAAAACTGTTTTTT,CASSLSGGNHEKLFF,TRBJ1-4,-,TRBV7-9,once
TGTGCCAGCAGTGTCGGACAGGGTGATCAGCCCCAGCATTTT,CASSVGQGDQPQHF,TRBJ1-5,TRBD1,TRBV6-1,once
TGTGCCAGTAGCCCTGCAACTAATGAAAAACTGTTTTTT,CASSPATNEKLFF,TRBJ1-4,-,TRBV19,-
TGTGCCAGCAGCTTGGGACCCGCCAGCACAGATACGCAGTATTTT,CASSLGPASTDTQYF,TRBJ2-3,-,TRBV5-4,once
TGTGCCAGCAGTTTCCCCCTCTGGGACGCAGGGTCGGGTCAGCCCCAGCATTTT,CASSFPLWDAGSGQPQHF,TRBJ1-5,-,TRBV28,-
TGTGCCAGCAGTTGGGGACTGAGCTCCTACGAGCAGTACTTC,CASSWGLSSYEQYF,TRBJ2-7,-,TRBV27,once
TGTGCCAGCAGTCAAAGCGGGAGCTCCTACAATGAGCAGTTCTTC,CASSQSGSSYNEQFF,TRBJ2-1,TRBD2,TRBV7-9,-
TGTGCCAGCTCACCACAAGGGAGTGGTGAGCAGTACTTC,CASSPQGSGEQYF,TRBJ2-7,-,TRBV18,-
TGTGCCAGCAGTGTAATCGGGAGGAGCTCCTACGAGCAGTACTTC,CASSVIGRSSYEQYF,TRBJ2-7,TRBD2,TRBV6-1,-
TGTGCCAGCAGCTCGACTAGCGGTTCACAAGAGACCCAGTACTTC,CASSSTSGSQETQYF,TRBJ2-5,TRBD2,TRBV7-9,-